This TCR beta chain came from a study of T cell repertoires in cytomegalovirus infection. Study overall: CMV infection together with matching HLA type was indicated by public TCR beta signatures.

Findings of the study overall: Cumulative frequency (of public TCR beta family members) identified carriers of CMV plus the relevant HLA. CMV-specific TCR beta clonotypes restricted by HLA-C dominated the ex vivo response.

Each CDR3 protein is one row after TCRdb ran MiXCR on the reads. This sample yields 310,000 or so distinct CDR3 sequences, of which 17% are seen a single time; 9.5% to 15% belongs to the top ten. This CDR3 is built from 12 residues. V was trimmed by 4 bases and J by 3 bases, leaving 7 bases between them. Germline CDR1 reads LGHNA; CDR2 reads YNFKEQ. In this sample, this clonotype turned up many times. Antigen: not known. Sample: PBMCs. This clonotype originated in a human donor in good health (CMV status not recorded). Some clones in this sample may be carry-over from other donors' samples. The chain employs TRBV4-2 and TRBJ2-7; D ambiguous. The CDR3 loop is CASSPLGYEQYF. The CDR3, as DNA: TGTGCCAGCAGCCCTCTTGGCTACGAGCAGTACTTC.